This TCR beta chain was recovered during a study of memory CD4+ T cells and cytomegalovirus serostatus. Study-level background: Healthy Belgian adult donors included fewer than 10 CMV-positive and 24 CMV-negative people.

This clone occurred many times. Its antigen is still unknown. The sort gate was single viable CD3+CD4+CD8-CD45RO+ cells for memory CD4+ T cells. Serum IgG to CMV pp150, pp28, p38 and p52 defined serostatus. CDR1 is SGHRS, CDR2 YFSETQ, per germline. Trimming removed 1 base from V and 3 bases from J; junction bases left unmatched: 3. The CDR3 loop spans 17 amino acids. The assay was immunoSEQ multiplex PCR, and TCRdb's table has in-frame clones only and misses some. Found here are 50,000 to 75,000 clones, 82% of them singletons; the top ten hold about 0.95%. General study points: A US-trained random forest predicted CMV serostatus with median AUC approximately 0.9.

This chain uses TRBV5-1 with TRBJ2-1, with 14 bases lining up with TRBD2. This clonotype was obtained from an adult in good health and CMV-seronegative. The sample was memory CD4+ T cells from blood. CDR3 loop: CASSLFGTSGSYNEQFF. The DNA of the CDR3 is TGCGCCAGCAGCTTGTTCGGGACTAGCGGGAGCTACAATGAGCAGTTCTTC.